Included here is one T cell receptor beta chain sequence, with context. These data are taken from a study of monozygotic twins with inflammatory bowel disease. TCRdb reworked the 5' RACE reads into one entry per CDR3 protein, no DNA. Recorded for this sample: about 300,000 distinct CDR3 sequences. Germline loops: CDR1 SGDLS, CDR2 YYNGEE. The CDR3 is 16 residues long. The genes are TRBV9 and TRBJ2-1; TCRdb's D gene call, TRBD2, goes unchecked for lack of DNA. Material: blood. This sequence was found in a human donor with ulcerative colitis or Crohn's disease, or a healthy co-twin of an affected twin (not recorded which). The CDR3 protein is CASSPLGTSSNNEQFF.